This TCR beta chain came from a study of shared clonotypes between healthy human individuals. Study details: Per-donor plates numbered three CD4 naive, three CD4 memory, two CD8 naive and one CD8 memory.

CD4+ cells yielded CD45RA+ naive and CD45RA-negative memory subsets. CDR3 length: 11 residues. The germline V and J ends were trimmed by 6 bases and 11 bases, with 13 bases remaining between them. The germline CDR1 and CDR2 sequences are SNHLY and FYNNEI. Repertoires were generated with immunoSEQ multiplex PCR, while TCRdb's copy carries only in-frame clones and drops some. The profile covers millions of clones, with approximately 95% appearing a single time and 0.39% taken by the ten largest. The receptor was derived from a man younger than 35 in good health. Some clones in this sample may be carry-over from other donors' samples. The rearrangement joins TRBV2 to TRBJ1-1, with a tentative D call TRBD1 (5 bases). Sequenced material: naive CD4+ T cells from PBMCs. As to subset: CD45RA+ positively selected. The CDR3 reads CASRTETYAFF. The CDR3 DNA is TGTGCCAGCAGGACAGAAACATACGCTTTCTTT.